This is a list of T cell receptor beta chains from one sample in a study of T cells in Graves' hyperthyroidism and ophthalmopathy. MiXCR, run by TCRdb on the multiplex PCR reads, gives a single entry per CDR3 protein. The data contain hundreds of thousands of distinct CDR3 sequences, 12% to 15% of them singletons. Sequenced input: blood. These receptors all stem from a woman aged 40 to 50 with Graves' ophthalmopathy. Each CDR3 is given with its conserved first and last residue. A D gene is named only where the DNA matches it firmly. Clone size is given for some rows only: seen once, a few or many times, or a class if the clone is expanded.

>TRBJ2-2|few|TRBV19|TRBD1
TGTGCCAGTAATATGCTCCCGGGACAGGGTCCCGGGGAGCTGTTTTTT
CASNMLPGQGPGELFF
>TRBJ1-5|many|TRBV6-1|TRBD1
TGTGCCAGCAGTGCGGGACAGCTCTCTTCGCTGTCCAATCAGCCCCAGCATTTT
CASSAGQLSSLSNQPQHF
>TRBJ2-2|many|TRBV10-3|-
TGTGCCATCAGTGAGGTGCGGGACCGGGACACCGGGGAGCTGTTTTTT
CAISEVRDRDTGELFF
>TRBJ1-5|-|TRBV9|-
TGTGCCAGCAGCTTCAGAACAACGCAGGGGTTCTCCAATCAGCCCCAGCATTTT
CASSFRTTQGFSNQPQHF
>TRBJ2-7|many|TRBV13|-
TGTGCCAGCAGCTTGGGCGACAGGTACTACGAGCAGTACTTC
CASSLGDRYYEQYF
>TRBJ1-1|many|TRBV12-3/TRBV12-4|-
TGTGCCAGCAGTGCGGGCCCTCAGAACACTGAAGCTTTCTTT
CASSAGPQNTEAFF
>TRBJ2-5|once|TRBV7-2|-
TGTGCCAGCAGCCCTCAAAGGACAAATCACGAGACCCAGTACTTC
CASSPQRTNHETQYF
>TRBJ2-4|-|TRBV28|TRBD1
TGTGCCAGCAGTGGCAGGGGACAGGGAGGGATTCAGTACTTC
CASSGRGQGGIQYF
>TRBJ2-7|-|TRBV27|-
TGTGCCAGCAGGGTTGGCAACTCCTACGAGCAGTACTTC
CASRVGNSYEQYF
>TRBJ2-7|few|TRBV7-8|TRBD2
TGTGCCAGCAATTTGGGGGCGGGAGGGTCCTACGAGCAGTACTTC
CASNLGAGGSYEQYF
>TRBJ2-7|many|TRBV20-1|-
TGCAGTGCTACGCGTTACGACGAGCAGTACTTC
CSATRYDEQYF